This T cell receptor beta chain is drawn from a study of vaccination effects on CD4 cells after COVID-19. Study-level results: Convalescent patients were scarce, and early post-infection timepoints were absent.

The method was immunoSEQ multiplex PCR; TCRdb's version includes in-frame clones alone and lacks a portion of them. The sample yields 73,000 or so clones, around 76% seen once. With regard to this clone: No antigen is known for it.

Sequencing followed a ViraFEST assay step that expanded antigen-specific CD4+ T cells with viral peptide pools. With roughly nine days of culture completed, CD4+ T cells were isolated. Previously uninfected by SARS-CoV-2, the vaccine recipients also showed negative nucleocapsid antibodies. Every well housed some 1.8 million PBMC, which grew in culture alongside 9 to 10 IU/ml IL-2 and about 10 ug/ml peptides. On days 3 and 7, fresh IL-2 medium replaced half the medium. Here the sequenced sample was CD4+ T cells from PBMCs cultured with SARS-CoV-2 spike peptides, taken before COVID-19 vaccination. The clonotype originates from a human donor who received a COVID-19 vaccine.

This CDR3 is CASTRRDSPLHF. The CDR3 coding sequence is TGTGCCAGCACCCGACGGGATTCACCCCTCCACTTT. This chain links TRBV28 with TRBJ1-6; D is undetermined. The V gene's germline CDR1 is MDHEN and CDR2 SYDVKM. The CDR3 sequence is 12 residues long. The V gene lost 7 bases and the J gene lost 8 bases, with 9 bases spanning the gap.